This T cell receptor beta chain was documented in a study of blood T cell repertoires in COVID-19. Sequenced by immunoSEQ multiplex PCR; TCRdb stores in-frame clones only, minus some. The sample carries a few hundred thousand clones, 70% to 90% recorded once. This clone has just a few counts. Trimming removed 4 bases from V and 9 bases from J; junction bases left unmatched: 7. Germline CDR1 and CDR2: SGHRS and YFSETQ. This CDR3 region has 15 residues. Clinical histories supplied by participants themselves formed the basis of cohort assignment. This clonotype was sampled from a man aged 30 to 45 who had recovered from COVID-19. The chain couples TRBV5-1 to TRBJ2-1, with 13 bases that match TRBD2. Sequenced: PBMCs or T cells enriched from blood (not recorded which). The CDR3 DNA sequence: TGCGCCAGCAGCCTCGGGACTAGCGGGGTTAGTGAGCAGTTCTTC. Translation: CASSLGTSGVSEQFF.